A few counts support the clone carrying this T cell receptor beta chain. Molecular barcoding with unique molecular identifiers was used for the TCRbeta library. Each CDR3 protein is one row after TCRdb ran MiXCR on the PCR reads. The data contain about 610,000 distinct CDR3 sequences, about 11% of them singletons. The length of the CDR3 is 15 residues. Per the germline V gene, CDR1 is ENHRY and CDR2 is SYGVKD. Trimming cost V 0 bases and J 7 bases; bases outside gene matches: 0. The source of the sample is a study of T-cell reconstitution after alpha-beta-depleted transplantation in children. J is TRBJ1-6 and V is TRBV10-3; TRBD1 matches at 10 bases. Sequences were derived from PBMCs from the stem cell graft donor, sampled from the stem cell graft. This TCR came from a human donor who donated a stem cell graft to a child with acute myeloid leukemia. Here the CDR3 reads CAISESTGGNSPLHF. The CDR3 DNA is TGTGCCATCAGTGAGTCGACAGGGGGCAATTCACCCCTCCACTTT.